A single sample is the source of the 18 T cell receptor beta chains below, sequenced in a study of human T cells and chemical hapten exposure (dated by TCRdb to the early 2020s). The library was prepared using RACE. These reads were obtained on a NextSeq 500. Using fastp trimming at Q25 and MiXCR clonotype assembly, TCRdb reanalyzed the public sequencing data and kept in-frame beta chains. Rows are unified per CDR3 protein, each entry keeping the most common DNA and genes. The sample includes roughly 360,000 distinct CDR3 sequences, with roughly 4.8% observed a single time. The leading ten clones occupy roughly 2.4% of the sample. The sample's time point, from its label and the paper: patch test 1, 2 weeks after DPC sensitization. The sample's treatment or condition label, in plain terms: therapeutic diphenylcyclopropenone sensitization with weekly scalp DPC. Sequencing used whole blood, obtained in connection with sensitization to the hapten diphenylcyclopropenone (DPC). The receptors come from a woman between 50 and 59 years old with alopecia areata. Some clones in this sample may be carry-over from other donors' samples.

This clonotype was recorded many times. The CDR3 DNA sequence: TGCAGTGCTCCGGACAGGCTCTCTGGAAACACCATATATTTT. Translating gives CSAPDRLSGNTIYF. The rearrangement uses TRBV20-1 and TRBJ1-3, with 7 bases fitting TRBD1. Per the germline V gene, CDR1 is DFQATT and CDR2 is SNEGSKA (reference sequence). The CDR3 is made up of 14 amino acids. Trimming took 5 bases from V and 0 from J; bases not matched to a gene: 4.

This clonotype turned up a few times. The rearrangement links TRBV12-3 or TRBV12-4 to TRBJ2-7; 8 bases are shared with TRBD2. V dropped 7 bases and J dropped 2; count of bases not matched to a gene: 4. The CDR3 is made up of 13 amino acids. The CDR3 is CASKRAGAYEQYF. In DNA, the CDR3 is TGTGCCAGCAAGAGAGCGGGGGCCTACGAGCAGTACTTC.

In its sample, this clonotype was seen a few times. DNA of the CDR3: TGCAGCGTTGAGTGGGGGGCGATTCCAGATACGCAGTATTTT. Its translation: CSVEWGAIPDTQYF. This chain joins TRBV29-1 and TRBJ2-3; D is tentatively TRBD1 or TRBD2 (6 bases each). The V gene's germline CDR1 is SQVTM and CDR2 ANQGSEA. Trimming left V 3 bases short and J 4 bases short, with 14 bases between. The CDR3 is made up of 14 amino acids.

This clonotype was counted ten times or more. The genes are TRBV20-1 and TRBJ2-3, with 8 bases aligning to TRBD2. From germline, CDR1 is DFQATT and CDR2 SNEGSKA (reference sequence). This CDR3 is built from 16 residues. Trimming took 1 base from V and 5 from J; bases not matched to a gene: 11. Written as DNA, the CDR3 is TGCAGTGCTAGAGGCGGGAGGAGTGGGGTCGAAGATACGCAGTATTTT. Its translation: CSARGGRSGVEDTQYF.

In this sample, this clonotype turned up many times. Here the CDR3 reads CASSVLQGPGYTF. As DNA, the CDR3 is TGTGCCAGCAGTGTTCTACAGGGACCTGGCTACACCTTC. The chain links TRBV2 to TRBJ1-2; tentative D call: TRBD1 (6 bases). V lost 4 bases and J 7 bases, leaving 13 bases between the germline ends. The germline V gene has CDR1 SNHLY and CDR2 FYNNEI. The CDR3 has 13 residues.

This clonotype was observed a handful of times. The V call is TRBV6-5, the J call TRBJ2-7; a weak D match, TRBD2 (5 bases). The CDR3 totals 15 residues. Germline V gene lookup returns CDR1 MNHEY and CDR2 SVGAGI. V lost 5 bases, J lost 3 bases, and 17 bases lay in between. The chain's CDR3 is CASSPRVPGGYEQYF. The CDR3 DNA reads as TGTGCCAGCAGTCCACGGGTACCCGGAGGCTACGAGCAGTACTTC.

In its sample, this clonotype was seen many times. This sequence joins TRBV20-1 and TRBJ1-2, with 9 bases lining up with TRBD1. V lost 5 bases and J lost 4; bases outside the gene matches: 2. This CDR3 has 12 amino acids. Germline CDR1 is DFQATT and CDR2 is SNEGSKA (reference sequence). In DNA, the CDR3 is TGCAGTGCTTTACAGGGGGCCTATGGCTACACCTTC. Translated: CSALQGAYGYTF.

This clonotype was seen many times. This chain connects TRBV11-2 to TRBJ2-7; 13 bases are shared with TRBD2. This CDR3 is built from 15 residues. Germline-derived CDR1 and CDR2 are SGHAT and FQNNGV. V was clipped by 4 bases and J by 5 bases; unmatched bases: 5. The CDR3 protein is CASSSRLAGGNEQYF. The CDR3 nucleotides are TGTGCCAGCAGCTCGCGACTAGCGGGAGGTAACGAGCAGTACTTC.

This clonotype was observed many times. CDR3 in DNA: TGTGCCAGCAGCTCGACTAGCTTCGGTGAGCAGTTCTTC. This codes for CASSSTSFGEQFF. The chain employs TRBV9 and TRBJ2-1, with TRBD2 matching 7 bases. J was trimmed by 9 bases and V by 4 bases; bases with no gene match: 7. This CDR3 has 13 residues. CDR1 and CDR2 from the germline V gene are SGDLS and YYNGEE. The variable domain in full, completed from reference TRBV9 and TRBJ2-1, reads DSGVTQTPKHLITATGQRVTLRCSPRSGDLSVYWYQQSLDQGLQFLIQYYNGEERAKGNILERFSAQQFPDLHSELNLSSLELGDSALYFCASSSTSFGEQFFGPGTRLTVL.

This clonotype was counted at least ten times. The genes are TRBV6-5 and TRBJ2-3, with TRBD2 identical over 9 bases. The CDR3 consists of 17 residues. CDR1 is MNHEY and CDR2 is SVGAGI in the germline V gene. V lost 5 bases, J lost 3 bases, and 12 bases stayed unmatched. The CDR3 DNA follows: TGTGCCAGCAGTCCCCTTGCTAGCGGGAAATGGACAGATACGCAGTATTTT. The encoded protein is CASSPLASGKWTDTQYF.

This clonotype was observed many times. The chain joins TRBV29-1 to TRBJ2-7; 8 positions match TRBD1. V was pared by 7 bases and J by 6 bases, with 11 bases of the junction left unmatched. The CDR3 sequence is 13 residues long. From germline, CDR1 is SQVTM and CDR2 ANQGSEA. CDR3 sequence reads: CSAGQGGWGEQYF. The CDR3 DNA is TGCAGCGCCGGACAGGGAGGTTGGGGCGAGCAGTACTTC.

This clonotype came up many times. V is TRBV9 and J is TRBJ2-7; 12 positions agree with TRBD1. The CDR3 consists of 15 residues. Germline trimming cut 4 bases from V and 7 bases from J; bases unmatched to any gene: 9. The germline V gene has CDR1 SGDLS and CDR2 YYNGEE. The DNA of the CDR3 is TGTGCCAGCAGCCCTCTGGGACAGGGGGCCGGGGAGCAGTACTTC. It specifies CASSPLGQGAGEQYF.

This clonotype came up many times. This rearrangement joins TRBV4-2 to TRBJ1-5; maybe TRBD1 (5 bases). CDR1 and CDR2 from the germline V gene are LGHNA and YNFKEQ. This CDR3 spans 16 amino acids. Deletions cut 0 bases from V and 9 bases from J, with 18 bases between. The CDR3 loop is CASSQELGTVPVPQHF. CDR3 sequence (DNA): TGTGCCAGCAGCCAAGAGTTGGGGACCGTCCCGGTGCCCCAGCATTTT.

This clonotype was recorded a few times. The CDR3 loop is CSGRVRAPLPPSTDTQYF. In DNA form, the CDR3 reads TGCAGCGGTAGAGTCCGGGCCCCGCTCCCTCCTAGCACAGATACGCAGTATTTT. The chain links TRBV29-1 to TRBJ2-3; unclear D gene. Germline CDR1 is SQVTM and CDR2 is ANQGSEA. Trimming pared 7 bases from V and 0 bases from J, leaving 26 bases between. There are 18 residues in the CDR3.

Only a few counts were recorded for this clonotype. The DNA of the CDR3 is TGTGCCAGCAGCTTAGGGGTCACTCCTCCTGAAGCTTTCTTT. Protein sequence: CASSLGVTPPEAFF. The chain recombines TRBV7-2 with TRBJ1-1, with no clear D. Between the trimmed V and J ends, which lost 1 base and 6 bases, there was a span of 12 bases. Germline V gene lookup returns CDR1 SGHTA and CDR2 FQGNSA. This CDR3 region has 14 residues.

A remark on this clonotype: This may be a read error, as it is one base from a much larger clone. This chain joins TRBV12-3 or TRBV12-4 and TRBJ1-2; no clear D. The CDR3 covers 14 residues. Trimming removed 4 bases at V and 4 bases at J, with 13 bases between. The CDR3 coding sequence is TGTGCCAGCAGTTCGCAGCCCGGAGTCTATGGCTACACCTTC. Protein sequence: CASSSQPGVYGYTF.

The chain links TRBV11-3 to TRBJ2-7, with 9 bases fitting TRBD1. V shed 5 bases, J shed 3 bases, and the junction held 5 bases outside the gene matches. CDR3 length equals 14 residues. CDR1 SGHNT and CDR2 YENEEA come from the germline V gene. This CDR3 reads CASSGPTGGYEQYF. The CDR3 DNA reads TGTGCCAGCAGCGGGCCGACAGGGGGCTACGAGCAGTACTTC. Based on the CDR3 plus reference TRBV11-3 and TRBJ2-7, the full variable domain is EAGVVQSPRYKIIEKKQPVAFWCNPISGHNTLYWYLQNLGQGPELLIRYENEEAVDDSQLPKDRFSAERLKGVDSTLKIQPAELGDSAVYLCASSGPTGGYEQYFGPGTRLTVT.

This clonotype was counted ten times or more. The rearrangement uses TRBV7-2 and TRBJ1-5, with TRBD1 matching over 9 bases. The V gene end was trimmed by 4 bases and the J gene end by 7 bases; junction bases not matched to a gene: 8. The CDR3 is made up of 15 amino acids. Germline V lookup: CDR1 SGHTA, CDR2 FQGNSA. The CDR3 DNA is TGTGCCAGCAGCTCCACAGGGGGCGGGGGACAGCCCCAGCATTTT. Protein: CASSSTGGGGQPQHF.